This T cell receptor beta chain was obtained from a study of blood T cell repertoires in COVID-19. About the study: Samples of COVID-19 (acute and convalescent) were obtained from the United States, Italy and Spain. T cells, B-cell-depleted T cells, or PBMCs supplied cDNA or gDNA.

Original methodology: Researchers report that nucleated cell counts were estimated from reference gene primer amplification. Only in-frame clones appear in the TCRdb table, and some are missing; sequencing was by immunoSEQ multiplex PCR. V and J calls and clone size follow that table, whereas D and trimming were derived from the DNA. The sample has over 150,000 clones, around 84% seen once. The CDR3 is 15 amino acids. J was trimmed by 4 bases and V by 4 bases; bases with no gene match: 9. Germline assignment: CDR1 LNHDA and CDR2 SQIVND (reference sequence). The chain combines TRBV19 with TRBJ2-5; TRBD1 aligns across 7 bases. The origin of this receptor is a man aged 35 to 55 with active or convalescent COVID-19. Material: peripheral blood. For the CDR3, the DNA is TGTGCCAGTAGTACCCGGGACAGAGGGGGAGAGACCCAGTACTTC. Protein sequence: CASSTRDRGGETQYF.